This note documents a single T cell receptor beta chain sequence. Antigen unknown. These data are taken from a study of PD-1 blockade in mismatch repair-deficient tumors. Study details: Patients had fewer than 15 mismatch repair-deficient cancer types and were previously treated and progressing. Findings of the study overall: Tumor-resident clones, often absent from pretreatment blood, expanded after pembrolizumab and then contracted.

The CDR3 has 13 amino acids. The germline V gene has CDR1 SGHNT and CDR2 YENEEA. Trimming shortened V by 2 bases and J by 3 bases, and 7 bases separated the two germline ends. PCR or immunohistochemistry showed mismatch repair deficiency in every enrolled patient. The repertoire was sequenced with immunoSEQ multiplex PCR; TCRdb's copy has only in-frame clones and lacks some. Altogether some 110,000 clones are present, over 65% being singletons, with the ten largest covering approximately 5%. Sequenced here: peripheral blood, sampled about 60 weeks after starting pembrolizumab. The chain is built from TRBV11-3 and TRBJ2-5; D uncertain. The receptor was derived from an adult with mismatch repair-deficient cancer. The DNA for the CDR3 is TGTGCCAGCAGCTTACGAACAAAAGAGACCCAGTACTTC. It translates to CASSLRTKETQYF.